This T cell receptor (beta chain) was captured by sequencing in a study of coeliac disease. For this clone: Its target is not known.

One frozen approximately 490,000-cell aliquot per fraction was sequenced. Study-level findings and limits: Most TRB amino acid sequences occurred in only one sample. Intraepithelial and lamina propria fractions were not highly pure. Active celiac intraepithelial and lamina propria samples had lower TRB and TRG clonality than control samples.

J gave up 6 bases and V 1 base, and 20 bases lay outside the gene matches. The V gene's germline CDR1 is MNHEY and CDR2 SMNVEV (reference sequence). This CDR3 comprises 21 residues. The protocol was immunoSEQ multiplex PCR, while the TCRdb copy is restricted to in-frame clones and leaves out a portion. Found here are fewer than 5,500 clones, 62% of them singletons; the top ten hold about 7.9%. The receptor's source is a woman aged 18-35 years with active celiac disease. The gene calls are TRBV27 and TRBJ2-1; 11 positions match TRBD2. Sequenced: intraepithelial lymphocytes from the gut. This chain's CDR3 is CASSLWGQGLAEPTPLNEQFF. The DNA of the CDR3 is TGTGCCAGCAGTTTATGGGGGCAGGGACTAGCGGAGCCGACCCCCCTCAATGAGCAGTTCTTC.